This is a list of T cell receptor beta chains from one sample in a study of blood T cell repertoires in COVID-19. Some clones are missing from TCRdb's copy, which holds only in-frame ones; the method was immunoSEQ multiplex PCR. This sample yields 75,000 to 100,000 clones, of which roughly 86% are seen a single time; just under 20% belongs to the top ten. Input material: peripheral blood. The receptors come from a human donor in a cohort sampled during active COVID-19. The CDR3 runs from the conserved cysteine through the conserved F or W. A D gene is named only where the DNA matches it firmly. Size values are once, few and many counts, or a class for expanded clones, and some rows have none.

TGCAGCGCCCTGACGGGGGACCGTGTTGGCTACACCTTC	CSALTGDRVGYTF	-	-	TRBV29-1	TRBJ1-2
TGTGCCAGCAGCTCGGACACCGGATACGAGCAGTACTTC	CASSSDTGYEQYF	-	-	TRBV5-4	TRBJ2-7
TGTGCCAGCAGTTACCTACGACAGGGGGCTTCCGAGCAGTACTTC	CASSYLRQGASEQYF	-	TRBD1	TRBV6-5	TRBJ2-7
TGTGCCAGCAGGGTGCCGAGGACAGGTAGAAACACCATATATTTT	CASRVPRTGRNTIYF	-	TRBD1	TRBV7-6	TRBJ1-3
TGCGCCAGCAGCCGGTCCCCAGGCTGGAACACTGAAGCTTTCTTT	CASSRSPGWNTEAFF	-	-	TRBV5-1	TRBJ1-1
TGTGCCAGCAGCTTGAAGGGCAGGGATAATTCACCCCTCCACTTT	CASSLKGRDNSPLHF	-	-	TRBV5-4	TRBJ1-6
TGTGCCAGCAGTTACGGGACTAGGACCTACGAGCAGTACTTC	CASSYGTRTYEQYF	-	TRBD2	TRBV6-2/TRBV6-3	TRBJ2-7
TGTGCCAGCAGCTTGACTGGAGCCTACAATGAGCAGTTCTTC	CASSLTGAYNEQFF	-	-	TRBV7-2	TRBJ2-1
TGTGCCAGCAGCGCCCTCGAGGGGGCAACTGAAGCTTTCTTT	CASSALEGATEAFF	-	TRBD1	TRBV2	TRBJ1-1
TGTGCCAGCAGTTCGTCGGGGGACCCCTCTTCTGGAAACACCATATATTTT	CASSSSGDPSSGNTIYF	few	-	TRBV28	TRBJ1-3
TGTGCCACCAGCAGCACCCACCTCGGCCGGTTGCGGAACTATGGCTACACCTTC	CATSSTHLGRLRNYGYTF	-	-	TRBV15	TRBJ1-2
TGTGCCAGCAATATTAGGAGAGAGTCCTACGAGCAGTACTTC	CASNIRRESYEQYF	-	-	TRBV6-5	TRBJ2-7
TGTGCCAGCAGCCTAGCCACGAAGGCGATTTCCTACGAGCAGTACTTC	CASSLATKAISYEQYF	-	-	TRBV28	TRBJ2-7
TGTGCCAGCACCCCGGACCACAGGGGTGGCTACACCTTC	CASTPDHRGGYTF	-	TRBD1	TRBV7-9	TRBJ1-2
TGTGCCAGCACGAGTCTACCCTCATCCTACAATGAGCAGTTCTTC	CASTSLPSSYNEQFF	-	-	TRBV7-6	TRBJ2-1
TGTGCCAGCAGCTCTCGACTAGAGGCTACAGATACGCAGTATTTT	CASSSRLEATDTQYF	-	-	TRBV7-9	TRBJ2-3
TGTGCCAGCAGCCAAGTGGGGGCTAGCGGGAGTTATGAGCAGTTCTTC	CASSQVGASGSYEQFF	once	TRBD2	TRBV4-2	TRBJ2-1
TGTGCCAGCAGCGTGGCGGACAGGGGAAGAGAAAAACTGTTTTTT	CASSVADRGREKLFF	-	TRBD1	TRBV9	TRBJ1-4
TGTGCCAGTAGTACCGGGACAGGAGGAGCCTACGAGCAGTACTTC	CASSTGTGGAYEQYF	-	TRBD1	TRBV19	TRBJ2-7
TGTGCCAGCAGTTTATCCCGGGGGGCGGACACTGAAGCTTTCTTT	CASSLSRGADTEAFF	-	-	TRBV27	TRBJ1-1
TGTGCCAGCAGCCTTGGACAGGGGGCACTCTACGAGCAGTACTTC	CASSLGQGALYEQYF	-	TRBD1	TRBV3-1/TRBV3-2	TRBJ2-7
TGTGCCAGCAGCCTAACGACCGGGACAGCCTACGAGCAGTACTTC	CASSLTTGTAYEQYF	-	TRBD1	TRBV28	TRBJ2-7
TGTGCCAGCACCCCAGACGGGATGTCCTACAATGAGCAGTTCTTC	CASTPDGMSYNEQFF	-	-	TRBV9	TRBJ2-1
TGCGCCAGCAGCCAAGTCCCAGCGGAAAGCACAGATACGCAGTATTTT	CASSQVPAESTDTQYF	few	-	TRBV4-3	TRBJ2-3
TGCGCCAGCAGCTTGGCTACAGGGGGATCGAGCACAGATACGCAGTATTTT	CASSLATGGSSTDTQYF	-	TRBD1	TRBV5-1	TRBJ2-3
TGTGCCAGCAGTGTCCGGGACAGGGAGTACTTC	CASSVRDREYF	few	TRBD1	TRBV2	TRBJ2-7
TGCGCCAGCAGCCTAAACAGCCGCTACGAGCAGTACTTC	CASSLNSRYEQYF	-	-	TRBV5-1	TRBJ2-7
TGTGCCAGCAGCAGGTTCGGGACTAGCGGCTTCATCTCCTACGAGCAGTACTTC	CASSRFGTSGFISYEQYF	-	TRBD2	TRBV7-3	TRBJ2-7
TGTGCCAGCAGCTTAGCCGGGACAGGGGGCTACGAGCAGTACTTC	CASSLAGTGGYEQYF	-	TRBD1	TRBV7-9	TRBJ2-7
TGTGCCAGCAGCTTGTCTGCGGATTCCTACGAGCAGTACTTC	CASSLSADSYEQYF	-	-	TRBV5-8	TRBJ2-7
TGTGCCAGCAGCTTTGCGGGAGAAGTCGGGGAGCTGTTTTTT	CASSFAGEVGELFF	-	TRBD2	TRBV5-5	TRBJ2-2
TGTGCCAGCAGCTCCGGACTAGCGGTAGAGACCCAGTACTTC	CASSSGLAVETQYF	once	TRBD2	TRBV7-2	TRBJ2-5
TGTGCCACTACCAAGGACAGGGGGCTTGGGGCCAACGTCCTGACTTTC	CATTKDRGLGANVLTF	-	TRBD1	TRBV27	TRBJ2-6
TGCGCCAGCAGTCCTGGGGGGGGACAGGGAGAGACCCAGTACTTC	CASSPGGGQGETQYF	-	TRBD1	TRBV4-1	TRBJ2-5
TGTGCCAGCAGTCAGACCAGGTCAGAGACCCAGTACTTC	CASSQTRSETQYF	-	-	TRBV12-3/TRBV12-4	TRBJ2-5
TGTGCCAGCAGCAGGGGGTCGGGCCAGCGGGACACTTACGAGCAGTACTTC	CASSRGSGQRDTYEQYF	-	-	TRBV7-2	TRBJ2-7
TGTGCCAGCAGCCAAGGATCGGGACACCATTTGGTTGAAGCTTTCTTT	CASSQGSGHHLVEAFF	-	-	TRBV4-2	TRBJ1-1
TGTGCCAGCAGCCGGGACACCTACTATGGCTACACCTTC	CASSRDTYYGYTF	-	-	TRBV2	TRBJ1-2
TGTGCCAGCACTGGAGGGGTTGGGACAGGGAACACCGGGGAGCTGTTTTTT	CASTGGVGTGNTGELFF	-	TRBD1	TRBV2	TRBJ2-2
TGTGCCAGCGGAAATGGAGGGGTCTATGGCTACACCTTC	CASGNGGVYGYTF	-	-	TRBV6-5	TRBJ1-2
TGTGCCAGCAGCCCGACAGGGGGCCTTCCTATGCCCTACGAGCAGTACTTC	CASSPTGGLPMPYEQYF	-	TRBD1	TRBV9	TRBJ2-7
TGTGCCAGCAGCCCGGTGGAGTACACTGAAGCTTTCTTT	CASSPVEYTEAFF	-	-	TRBV28	TRBJ1-1
TGTGCCAGCAGCCAACAGGATCTTAACACCGGGGAGCTGTTTTTT	CASSQQDLNTGELFF	-	-	TRBV14	TRBJ2-2
TGTGCCATCAGTGAAGGGGCGGGAATCGCCGAGCAGTACTTC	CAISEGAGIAEQYF	-	-	TRBV10-3	TRBJ2-7
TGTGCCAGCAGCTTCGGACTAGCTTACACAGATACGCAGTATTTT	CASSFGLAYTDTQYF	once	TRBD2	TRBV7-6	TRBJ2-3
TGTGCCAGTAGTAGCAGTTATAGCAATCAGCCCCAGCATTTT	CASSSSYSNQPQHF	-	-	TRBV19	TRBJ1-5
TGTGCCAGCAGTTACTCGTCTAGCGGGGTGTACAATGAGCAGTTCTTC	CASSYSSSGVYNEQFF	-	TRBD2	TRBV6-6	TRBJ2-1
TGTGCCAGCAGCTCCGGGAGGGACATTGGCACAGATACGCAGTATTTT	CASSSGRDIGTDTQYF	once	TRBD2	TRBV5-5	TRBJ2-3
TGTGCCACCAGCAGAGATTTATCCGGAGCTAGCGGGAGCTATGAGCAGTTCTTC	CATSRDLSGASGSYEQFF	-	TRBD2	TRBV15	TRBJ2-1
TGTGCCAGCAGCTTAGGCTGGGAGGTCACTGAAGCTTTCTTT	CASSLGWEVTEAFF	-	-	TRBV11-2	TRBJ1-1
TGTGCCAGCAGTCCGAGAGGCGAGCAGTTCTTC	CASSPRGEQFF	-	-	TRBV28	TRBJ2-1
TGTGCCAGCAGCTTTGTGAGTAGCAGCTCCTACGAGCAGTACTTC	CASSFVSSSSYEQYF	-	-	TRBV11-2	TRBJ2-7
TGTGCCAGTAGCCCTCAGGCGGGATCGGGTCAGCCCCAGCATTTT	CASSPQAGSGQPQHF	-	-	TRBV19	TRBJ1-5
TGTGCCAGCAGCGACCCCATAGCGGGCGCCTACAATGAGCAGTTCTTC	CASSDPIAGAYNEQFF	-	TRBD2	TRBV9	TRBJ2-1
TGTGCCAGCTCACCAAGGAGGGGCGATGAAAAACTGTTTTTT	CASSPRRGDEKLFF	-	-	TRBV18	TRBJ1-4
TGTGCCAGCACCAGCGGGAGCTACGAGCAGTACTTC	CASTSGSYEQYF	-	TRBD2	TRBV12-3/TRBV12-4	TRBJ2-7
TGTGCCAGCAGCTTAGAGGGTGGTGGAGCGGGAGAGCAGTACTTC	CASSLEGGGAGEQYF	-	TRBD2	TRBV7-2	TRBJ2-7